A selection of T cell receptor beta chains follows, all from one sample in a study of cytomegalovirus exposure and HLA in healthy donors. Data came from immunoSEQ multiplex PCR; TCRdb stores just in-frame clones and leaves some out. The sample lists approximately 200,000 clones, 80% to 85% seen once, with 5.5% to 7.5% in the top ten. Sequenced input: PBMCs. These receptors were obtained from a woman in her forties or fifties in good health and CMV-seropositive. Both conserved end residues are part of each CDR3. Each record gives: V gene, clone size, J gene, D gene, CDR3 DNA, CDR3 protein. D genes are given only for firm matches. Clone sizes are given selectively: once, few, many, or a class where the clone is expanded.

TRBV11-2,NA,TRBJ1-3,NA,TGTGCCAGCAGCGACGCCGGGAGGTTGAGAAACACCATATATTTT,CASSDAGRLRNTIYF
TRBV25-1,NA,TRBJ2-3,TRBD2,TGTGCCAGCAGTGCCTTCGGGGGGGGCGCAGATACGCAGTATTTT,CASSAFGGGADTQYF
TRBV13,NA,TRBJ1-3,TRBD1,TGTGCCAGCAGCAACCAGGGGGATCTCTCTGGAAACGCCATATATTTT,CASSNQGDLSGNAIYF
TRBV9,NA,TRBJ2-1,TRBD1,TGTGCCAGCAGCGCACGAGCCGGGACAGATTACAATGAGCAGTTCTTC,CASSARAGTDYNEQFF
TRBV10-3,NA,TRBJ2-7,NA,TGTGCCATCAGTGAGGACGCAATGGGAGGATCCCTACCCTACGAGCAGTACTTC,CAISEDAMGGSLPYEQYF
TRBV4-1,NA,TRBJ2-5,NA,TGCGCCAGCAGCGCCCCGGGAGCGGGTCGGACCCAGTACTTC,CASSAPGAGRTQYF
TRBV2,NA,TRBJ2-5,TRBD2,TGTGCCAATCTAGCGGGAGCGGCGGAGACCCAGTACTTC,CANLAGAAETQYF
TRBV18,NA,TRBJ2-1,TRBD1,TGTGCCAGCTCAGTCGACAGGGCCGAGCAGTTCTTC,CASSVDRAEQFF
TRBV6-5,NA,TRBJ2-2,NA,TGTGCCAGCAGTTACGGCGGGGTCACCGGGGAGCTGTTTTTT,CASSYGGVTGELFF
TRBV10-3,NA,TRBJ1-2,TRBD1,TGTGCCATCAGTGAGCCGCCGACAGGGTATGGCTACACCTTC,CAISEPPTGYGYTF
TRBV5-1,NA,TRBJ1-2,NA,TGCGCCAGCAGCTTGAATGGGGAGTTCAACTATGGCTACACCTTC,CASSLNGEFNYGYTF
TRBV4-3,NA,TRBJ2-7,TRBD2,TGCGCCAGCAGCCGGACTAGCGGGGGCTCCTACGAGCAGTACTTC,CASSRTSGGSYEQYF
TRBV20-1,NA,TRBJ1-2,TRBD1,TGCAACGCGGGGACAGATGGCTACACCTTC,CNAGTDGYTF
TRBV2,NA,TRBJ2-2,NA,TGTGCCAGCAGGACGGGGGCCGGGGAGCTGTTTTTT,CASRTGAGELFF
TRBV4-2,NA,TRBJ2-1,TRBD2,TGTGCCAGCAGCCAAGATTCTCCGGGGGGCTCCTACAATGAGCAGTTCTTC,CASSQDSPGGSYNEQFF
TRBV18,NA,TRBJ2-5,TRBD2,TGTGCCAGCTCACCGAGAGGACTAGCGGGAGTCTCAGAGACCCAGTACTTC,CASSPRGLAGVSETQYF
TRBV28,NA,TRBJ1-2,NA,TGTGCCAGCAGTACCAGTCCCTATGGCTACACCTTC,CASSTSPYGYTF
TRBV9,NA,TRBJ2-2,NA,TGTGCCAGCAGCGTCATAGGGGCTGCGAACACCGGGGAGCTGTTTTTT,CASSVIGAANTGELFF
TRBV28,NA,TRBJ2-7,TRBD1,TGTGCCAGCATCCCAAGTTCGGGACAGGGCTACGAGCAGTACTTC,CASIPSSGQGYEQYF
TRBV11-2,NA,TRBJ1-2,NA,TGTGCCAGCAGCGCACGTCAATCCGGGGGCTACACCTTC,CASSARQSGGYTF
TRBV27,NA,TRBJ1-4,NA,TGTGCCAGCAGTTCCCAGGGGTCCTTTAATGAAAAACTGTTTTTT,CASSSQGSFNEKLFF
TRBV5-4,few,TRBJ1-1,NA,TGTGCCAGCAGCTTGGGTGTGGGCGGGAAAGCTTTCTTT,CASSLGVGGKAFF
TRBV4-3,few,TRBJ2-3,NA,TGCGCCAGCAGCCTATCGACAGGCCGGGGCACAGATACGCAGTATTTT,CASSLSTGRGTDTQYF
TRBV7-2,NA,TRBJ2-3,NA,TGTGCCAGCAGCGCAAGGGGGAGGGTTAGCACAGATACGCAGTATTTT,CASSARGRVSTDTQYF
TRBV7-9,NA,TRBJ2-7,NA,TGTGCCAGCAGCCGATTAGCACGCGGCTCCTACGAGCAGTACTTC,CASSRLARGSYEQYF
TRBV19,NA,TRBJ2-7,TRBD2,TGTGCCAGTAGTAGTCAGCGGGAGAGCTCCTACGAGCAGTACTTC,CASSSQRESSYEQYF
TRBV7-6,once,TRBJ2-7,TRBD1,TGTGCCAGCAGCCTCGGGACAGGGGACGAGCAGTACTTC,CASSLGTGDEQYF
TRBV5-1,NA,TRBJ2-1,TRBD2,TGCGCCAGCAGCCGGGGACTAGCTCAGAATGAGCAGTTCTTC,CASSRGLAQNEQFF
TRBV6-1,NA,TRBJ1-5,NA,TGTGCCAGCACCATCGCTGGAGACCAGCCCCAGCATTTT,CASTIAGDQPQHF
TRBV2,once,TRBJ1-2,NA,TGTGCCAGTCGGGACAACAACTATGGCTACACCTTC,CASRDNNYGYTF
TRBV9,few,TRBJ2-7,NA,TGTGCCAGCAGCGCATCCCAGAGGAACGAGCAGTACTTC,CASSASQRNEQYF
TRBV10-3,NA,TRBJ1-1,NA,TGTGCCATCAGTGAGTCCAGCAGGGCGAACACTGAAGCTTTCTTT,CAISESSRANTEAFF
TRBV4-3,NA,TRBJ1-4,NA,TGCGCCAGCAGCCAAGACGCGAATGAAAAACTGTTTTTT,CASSQDANEKLFF
TRBV9,NA,TRBJ2-1,TRBD2,TGTGCCAGCAGCGTAAATAGCGGGGGAGCAAATGAGCAGTTCTTC,CASSVNSGGANEQFF